Sequencing of this T cell receptor beta chain was carried out in a study of persistence of HIV-infected CD4 T cells. Study findings and constraints: Rare CMV-responding cells carrying HIV-1 proviruses were not analyzed separately for TCR.

Trimming removed 8 bases from V and 0 bases from J; junction bases left unmatched: 2. Germline values: CDR1 MRHNA, CDR2 SNTAGT. This CDR3 comprises 14 residues. Overlapping HIV-1 Gag 15-mer peptides at about 1 ug per peptide per mL were used. CD40L/CD69 double-negative CD45RO-high memory CD4+ T cells were collected. As for this clone: Antigen specificity is unknown.

This was the immunoSEQ version 4 assay in survey mode. Assay used: immunoSEQ multiplex PCR; TCRdb lists only in-frame clones, some missing. Of about 33,000 clones in the sample, approximately 78% were seen once. The sample was cultured CD4+ T cells from PBMCs, taken from a patient who received antiretroviral therapy. V usage is TRBV6-4 and J usage is TRBJ2-2, with 8 bases aligning to TRBD1. This sequence originates from an adult with HIV. The donor label of this sample is uncertain. The CDR3 is CASQGQANTGELFF. CDR3 DNA: TGTGCCAGCCAGGGACAGGCGAACACCGGGGAGCTGTTTTTT.